Listed below are T cell receptor beta chains from one sample, sequenced in a study of blood T cell repertoires in COVID-19. TCRdb's table, derived via immunoSEQ multiplex PCR, lists solely in-frame clones and lacks some. Of some 140,000 clones listed, approximately 82% are singletons. The sequenced material came from peripheral blood. Every receptor here comes from a man in his sixties who had recovered from COVID-19. Each CDR3 is given with its conserved first and last residue. A D gene is named only where the DNA matches it firmly. Only part of the rows carry a size: once, few, many, or a class if the clone is expanded.

>TRBD1|.|TRBV2|TRBJ1-5
TGTGCCAGCACAATAGGGGGCGCGGGTCAGCCCCAGCATTTT
CASTIGGAGQPQHF
>.|.|TRBV5-1|TRBJ2-2
TGCGCCAGCAGCCAGAACACCGGGGAGCTGTTTTTT
CASSQNTGELFF
>TRBD2|.|TRBV3-1/TRBV3-2|TRBJ2-2
TGTGCCAGCAGCCAGGCGACTAGCGGGAACACCGGGGAGCTGTTTTTT
CASSQATSGNTGELFF
>.|.|TRBV6-5|TRBJ1-5
TGTGCCAGCAGCCTGACTGGAGATAGCAATCAGCCCCAGCATTTT
CASSLTGDSNQPQHF
>TRBD2|.|TRBV6-2/TRBV6-3|TRBJ2-1
TGTGCCAGCAGTCTTAGCGGGGGCCACAACAATGAGCAGTTCTTC
CASSLSGGHNNEQFF
>TRBD1|.|TRBV7-9|TRBJ2-2
TGTGCCAGCAGCCTGACAGGGAGCACCGGGGAGCTGTTTTTT
CASSLTGSTGELFF
>TRBD1|few|TRBV7-2|TRBJ1-5
TGTGCCAGCAGCCCAGGGGGTGGAGGCCATCAGCCCCAGCATTTT
CASSPGGGGHQPQHF
>.|.|TRBV5-4|TRBJ2-3
TGTGCCAGCCACCGTACTAGCACAGATACGCAGTATTTT
CASHRTSTDTQYF
>.|.|TRBV19|TRBJ1-2
TGTGCCAGTAGTCCCACGGCGGACAGTCGGGAATATGGCTACACCTTC
CASSPTADSREYGYTF
>TRBD2|.|TRBV10-3|TRBJ2-1
TGTGCCATCAGTGAGTTTGGCGGGGGGTCGGCCAATGAGCAGTTCTTC
CAISEFGGGSANEQFF
>.|few|TRBV7-9|TRBJ1-1
TGTGCCAGCAGATCGGGCCCCACAGGGAGAGACACTGAAGCTTTCTTT
CASRSGPTGRDTEAFF
>.|.|TRBV7-2|TRBJ2-4
TGTGCCAGCACCCGGACGGGGAGACCAAACATTCAGTACTTC
CASTRTGRPNIQYF
>TRBD1|.|TRBV4-2|TRBJ2-7
TGTGCCAGCAGCCACGGACAGGCCTACGAGCAGTACTTC
CASSHGQAYEQYF
>TRBD2|.|TRBV6-4|TRBJ2-7
TGTGCCAGCAGACGGACTAGCGGTGCCTACGAGCAGTACTTC
CASRRTSGAYEQYF
>.|.|TRBV11-3|TRBJ1-1
TGTGCCAGCAGCTTACACCGGGGCACTGAAGCTTTCTTT
CASSLHRGTEAFF
>.|.|TRBV10-3|TRBJ2-1
TGTGCCATCAGTGAGTCGACATCCGATGAGCAGTTCTTC
CAISESTSDEQFF
>.|.|TRBV18|TRBJ1-3
TGTGCCAGCTCACCGCAAGGAGGTGCCGGAAACACCATATATTTT
CASSPQGGAGNTIYF
>TRBD2|.|TRBV28|TRBJ2-1
TGTGCCAGCAGCATAGCGGGAGGGCCCTCGAATGAGCAGTTCTTC
CASSIAGGPSNEQFF
>TRBD2|.|TRBV3-1/TRBV3-2|TRBJ2-2
TGTGCCAGCAGGCCCGGACTAGCGGGGGGCGATGACACCGGGGAGCTGTTTTTT
CASRPGLAGGDDTGELFF
>.|.|TRBV7-2|TRBJ2-1
TGTGCCAGCAGCTTAGAGTCGTTGGCCCACAATGAGCAGTTCTTC
CASSLESLAHNEQFF
>TRBD2|.|TRBV11-2|TRBJ2-2
TGTGCCAGCAGCTCGCCCCGACTAGCGGGGGGGCGAGGGGAGCTGTTTTTT
CASSSPRLAGGRGELFF
>TRBD2|.|TRBV7-8|TRBJ2-2
TGTGCCAGCTGCCGAGTAAGCGGGAGAAATACCGGGGAGCTGTTTTTT
CASCRVSGRNTGELFF
>TRBD1|few|TRBV6-5|TRBJ1-1
TGTGCCAGCAGCCGTACAGGGGGTTTGGTCACTGAAGCTTTCTTT
CASSRTGGLVTEAFF
>TRBD1|.|TRBV18|TRBJ1-6
TGTGCCAGCTCAATCCGGGACAGGGGCTATTCACCCCTCCACTTT
CASSIRDRGYSPLHF
>TRBD2|.|TRBV11-1|TRBJ2-7
TGTGCCAGCAGCGCGGGACTAGCGGGAGTTCGGGACGAGCAGTACTTC
CASSAGLAGVRDEQYF
>TRBD2|.|TRBV3-1/TRBV3-2|TRBJ2-1
TGTGCCAGCAGCCCTGGGCGGGAGAGTGAGCAGTTCTTC
CASSPGRESEQFF
>TRBD1|.|TRBV7-9|TRBJ2-2
TGTGCCAGCAGCGCTCGACAGGGGGCGAGCACCGGGGAGCTGTTTTTT
CASSARQGASTGELFF
>TRBD2|.|TRBV15|TRBJ2-3
TGTGCCACCAGCAGGGCCCTCGGACTAGCGGGGGAAAATACGCAGTATTTT
CATSRALGLAGENTQYF
>.|.|TRBV2|TRBJ1-2
TGTGCCAGCAGACCGAACCCGGACCCACCGGGGGGCTACACCTTC
CASRPNPDPPGGYTF
>.|.|TRBV9|TRBJ2-2
TGTGCCAGCAGCGTAGCCAGCGCCCTGAACACCGGGGAGCTGTTTTTT
CASSVASALNTGELFF
>.|.|TRBV7-2|TRBJ2-5
TGTGCCAGCAGCCGCATTTCGGGGGAGACCCAGTACTTC
CASSRISGETQYF
>.|.|TRBV14|TRBJ1-1
TGTGCCAGCAGCCAAGATGTCGGGAACACTGAAGCTTTCTTT
CASSQDVGNTEAFF
>.|few|TRBV5-5|TRBJ1-5
TGTGCCAGCAGCTTGGTTCCGGGGCCCCAGCATTTT
CASSLVPGPQHF
>TRBD2|.|TRBV5-4|TRBJ2-5
TGTGCCAGCAGCTTGCGGCGGGGGAGGGAAGAGACCCAGTACTTC
CASSLRRGREETQYF
>TRBD1|few|TRBV3-1/TRBV3-2|TRBJ2-1
TGTGCCAGCAGCCACTCTCAGGGGACAGGGAGAGATGAGCAGTTCTTC
CASSHSQGTGRDEQFF
>TRBD2|.|TRBV10-3|TRBJ2-3
TGTGCCACCGGACTAGCGGGAGAAGATACGCAGTATTTT
CATGLAGEDTQYF
>.|.|TRBV5-5|TRBJ2-3
TGTGCCAGCAGCCCGACTGACGGAGGGGCTTGGGATACGCAGTATTTT
CASSPTDGGAWDTQYF
>TRBD2|.|TRBV23-1|TRBJ2-1
TGCGCCAGCAGTCATCCAGCGGGAGTGAATGAGCAGTTCTTC
CASSHPAGVNEQFF
>.|.|TRBV19|TRBJ2-2
TGTGCCAGTAGTATAGGGACAGTCGGGGAGCTGTTTTTT
CASSIGTVGELFF
>.|.|TRBV18|TRBJ1-1
TGTGCCAGCACCCTCGGGGGAGGAATGAACACTGAAGCTTTCTTT
CASTLGGGMNTEAFF
>.|.|TRBV5-4|TRBJ2-6
TGTGCCAGCAGCTTGAGGGGGACTGGGGCCAACGTCCTGACTTTC
CASSLRGTGANVLTF
>.|.|TRBV2|TRBJ2-7
TGTGCCAGCAGCGCAGGGGCAGGGAACTACGAGCAGTACTTC
CASSAGAGNYEQYF
>.|few|TRBV23-1|TRBJ1-4
TGCGCCCCACCGAGGGCAGCAACTAATGAAAAACTGTTTTTT
CAPPRAATNEKLFF
>TRBD2|.|TRBV11-2|TRBJ2-1
TGTGCCAGCAGCTTAGACTTAGCGGGAGGCAATGAGCAGTTCTTC
CASSLDLAGGNEQFF
>.|.|TRBV10-3|TRBJ2-7
TGTGCCATCAGTGAAACGGCAGAAGAGGAGTACTTC
CAISETAEEEYF
>TRBD2|once|TRBV5-1|TRBJ2-7
TGCGCCAGCGGGTTGAGCGGGAACGAGCAGTACTTC
CASGLSGNEQYF
>TRBD1|.|TRBV19|TRBJ2-2
TGTGCCAGTAGTATTCAGGCAGGGGGCACCACCGGGGAGCTGTTTTTT
CASSIQAGGTTGELFF
>.|once|TRBV25-1|TRBJ2-5
TGTGCCAGCAGTGGACCCGCAGAACAGGGCACGGAGACCCAGTACTTC
CASSGPAEQGTETQYF
>.|.|TRBV6-6|TRBJ1-5
TGTGCCACCGGGGGTAATAGCAATCAGCCCCAGCATTTT
CATGGNSNQPQHF
>.|.|TRBV29-1|TRBJ2-1
TGCAGCGTTGAGTCTCTCGGGGGGCCGGTCGAGCAGTTCTTC
CSVESLGGPVEQFF
>TRBD1|.|TRBV27|TRBJ1-4
TGTGCCAGCAGTTTAGGGCGAGGGACAGCTAATGAAAAACTGTTTTTT
CASSLGRGTANEKLFF
>.|.|TRBV6-6|TRBJ2-7
TGTGCCGCTCGAACGTCCCGGGACACCTACGAGCAGTACTTC
CAARTSRDTYEQYF
>TRBD2|.|TRBV6-2/TRBV6-3|TRBJ2-2
TGTGCCAGCAGTTACGGAGCGGGAGGCCCCACCGGGGAGCTGTTTTTT
CASSYGAGGPTGELFF